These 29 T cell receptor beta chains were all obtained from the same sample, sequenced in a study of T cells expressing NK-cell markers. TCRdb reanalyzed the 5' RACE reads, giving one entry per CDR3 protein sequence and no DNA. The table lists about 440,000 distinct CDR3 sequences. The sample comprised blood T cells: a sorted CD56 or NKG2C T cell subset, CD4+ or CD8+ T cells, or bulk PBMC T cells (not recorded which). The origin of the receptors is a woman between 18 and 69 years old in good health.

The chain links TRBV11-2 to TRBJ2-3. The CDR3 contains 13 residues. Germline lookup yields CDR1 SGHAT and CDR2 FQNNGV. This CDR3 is CASRSGVADTQYF.

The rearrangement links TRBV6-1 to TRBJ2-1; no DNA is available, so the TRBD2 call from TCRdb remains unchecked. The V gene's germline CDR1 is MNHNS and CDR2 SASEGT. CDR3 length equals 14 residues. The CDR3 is CASSIAGEPNEQFF.

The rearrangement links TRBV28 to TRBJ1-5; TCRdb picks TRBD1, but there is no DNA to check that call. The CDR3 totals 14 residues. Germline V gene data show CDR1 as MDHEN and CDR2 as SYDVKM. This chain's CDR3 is CASKGAGGTQPQHF.

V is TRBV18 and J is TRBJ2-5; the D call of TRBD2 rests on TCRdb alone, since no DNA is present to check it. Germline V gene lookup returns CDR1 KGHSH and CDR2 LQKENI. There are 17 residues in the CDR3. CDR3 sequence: CASSPSGASGDQETQYF.

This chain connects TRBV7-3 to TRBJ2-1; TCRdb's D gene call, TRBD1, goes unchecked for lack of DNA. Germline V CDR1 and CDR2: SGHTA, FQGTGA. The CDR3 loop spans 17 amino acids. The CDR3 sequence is CASSLRPAGSSYNEQFF.

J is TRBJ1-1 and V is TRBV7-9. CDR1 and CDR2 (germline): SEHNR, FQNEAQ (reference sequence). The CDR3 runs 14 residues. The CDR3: CASSPESLNTEAFF.

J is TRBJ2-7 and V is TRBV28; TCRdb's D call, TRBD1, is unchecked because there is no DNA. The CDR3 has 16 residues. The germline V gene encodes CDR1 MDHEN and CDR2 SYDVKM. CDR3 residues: CASSFSGTGVSYEQYF.

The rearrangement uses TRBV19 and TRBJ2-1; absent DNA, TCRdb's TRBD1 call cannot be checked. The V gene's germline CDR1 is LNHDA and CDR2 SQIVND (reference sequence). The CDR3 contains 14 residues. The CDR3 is CASSPPGSYNEQFF.

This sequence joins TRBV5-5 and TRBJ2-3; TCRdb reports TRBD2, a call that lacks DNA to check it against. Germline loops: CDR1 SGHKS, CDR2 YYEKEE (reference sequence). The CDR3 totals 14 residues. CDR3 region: CASSFGPSTDTQYF.

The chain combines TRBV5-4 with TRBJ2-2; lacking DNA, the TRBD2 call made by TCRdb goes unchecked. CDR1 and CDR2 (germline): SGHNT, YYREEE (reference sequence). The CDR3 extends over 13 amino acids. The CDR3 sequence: CASKIGGAGELFF.

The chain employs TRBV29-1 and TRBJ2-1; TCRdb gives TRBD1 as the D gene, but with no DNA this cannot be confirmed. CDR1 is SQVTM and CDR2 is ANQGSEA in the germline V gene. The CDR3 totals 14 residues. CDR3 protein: CSVEEPPSYNEQFF.

The CDR3 is CASSGVGRGSVNTEAFF. The V call is TRBV5-1, the J call TRBJ1-1. CDR1 and CDR2 from the germline V gene are SGHRS and YFSETQ. The CDR3 has 17 amino acids.

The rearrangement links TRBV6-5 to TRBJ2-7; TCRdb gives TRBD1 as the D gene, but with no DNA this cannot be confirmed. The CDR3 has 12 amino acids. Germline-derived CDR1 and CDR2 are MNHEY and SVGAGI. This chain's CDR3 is CATTQGVGEQYF.

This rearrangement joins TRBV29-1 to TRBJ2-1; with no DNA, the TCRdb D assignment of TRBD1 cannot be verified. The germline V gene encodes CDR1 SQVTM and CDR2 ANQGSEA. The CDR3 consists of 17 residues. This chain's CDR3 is CSVPGGGRSSSYNEQFF.

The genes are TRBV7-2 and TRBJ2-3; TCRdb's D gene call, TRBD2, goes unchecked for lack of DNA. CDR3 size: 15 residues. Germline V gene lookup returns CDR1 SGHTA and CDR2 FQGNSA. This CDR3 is CASSWAGGSSDTQYF.

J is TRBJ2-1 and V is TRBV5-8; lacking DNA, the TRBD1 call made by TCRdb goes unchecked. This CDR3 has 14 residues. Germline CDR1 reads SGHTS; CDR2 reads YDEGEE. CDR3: CASSEGNLYNEQFF.

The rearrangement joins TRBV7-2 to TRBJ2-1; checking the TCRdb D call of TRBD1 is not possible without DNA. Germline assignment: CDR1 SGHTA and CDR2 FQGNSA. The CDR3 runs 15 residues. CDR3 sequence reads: CASSFSTGMGGEQFF.

The CDR3 loop reads CASTLGPGLSSYNSPLHF. This sequence joins TRBV21-1 and TRBJ1-6; TCRdb reports TRBD1, a call that lacks DNA to check it against. TRBV21-1 is a pseudogene locus. The CDR3 consists of 18 residues.

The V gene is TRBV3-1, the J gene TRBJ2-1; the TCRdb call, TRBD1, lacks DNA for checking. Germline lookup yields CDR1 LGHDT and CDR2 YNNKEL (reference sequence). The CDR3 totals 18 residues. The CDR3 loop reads CASSQRLLGRFPYNEQFF.

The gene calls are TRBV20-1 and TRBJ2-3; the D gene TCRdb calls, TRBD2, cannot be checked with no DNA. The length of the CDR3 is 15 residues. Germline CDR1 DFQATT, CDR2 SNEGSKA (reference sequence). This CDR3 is CSASEREGPTDTQYF.

The CDR3 sequence: CASSQDLGNGANVLTF. V and J are TRBV4-3 and TRBJ2-6. The CDR3 is made up of 16 amino acids. The germline gives CDR1 LGHNA, CDR2 YSLEER.

The CDR3 sequence is CSARELVRTGELFF. The rearrangement uses TRBV20-1 and TRBJ2-2. Germline loops: CDR1 DFQATT, CDR2 SNEGSKA (reference sequence). The CDR3 consists of 14 residues.

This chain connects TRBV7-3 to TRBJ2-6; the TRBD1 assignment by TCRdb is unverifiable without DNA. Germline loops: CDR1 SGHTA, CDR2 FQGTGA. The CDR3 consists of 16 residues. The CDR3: CASSPPTSSGANVLTF. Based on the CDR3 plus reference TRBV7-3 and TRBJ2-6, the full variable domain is GAGVSQTPSNKVTEKGKYVELRCDPISGHTALYWYRQSLGQGPEFLIYFQGTGAADDSGLPNDRFFAVRPEGSVSTLKIQRTERGDSAVYLCASSPPTSSGANVLTFGAGSRLTVL.

The CDR3 sequence: CASSGLAGDPESEQYF. This sequence joins TRBV2 and TRBJ2-7; TCRdb indicates TRBD2, and absent DNA this call remains unverified. The CDR3 is 16 amino acids. Germline loops: CDR1 SNHLY, CDR2 FYNNEI.

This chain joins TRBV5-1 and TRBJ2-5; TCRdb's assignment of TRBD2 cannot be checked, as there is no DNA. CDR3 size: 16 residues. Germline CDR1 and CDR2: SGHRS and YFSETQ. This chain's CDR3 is CASSWKPREAQETQYF.

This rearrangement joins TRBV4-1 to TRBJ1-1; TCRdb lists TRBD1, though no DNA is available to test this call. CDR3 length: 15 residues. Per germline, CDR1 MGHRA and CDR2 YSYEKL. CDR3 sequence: CASSPGPAGHTEAFF.

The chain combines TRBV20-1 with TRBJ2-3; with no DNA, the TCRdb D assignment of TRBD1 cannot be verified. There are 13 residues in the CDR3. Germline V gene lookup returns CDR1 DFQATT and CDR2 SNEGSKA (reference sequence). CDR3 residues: CSAPTGGTDTQYF.

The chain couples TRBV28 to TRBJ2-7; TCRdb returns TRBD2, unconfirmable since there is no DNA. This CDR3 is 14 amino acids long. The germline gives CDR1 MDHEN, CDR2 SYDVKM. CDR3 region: CASRGIAGAGEQYF.

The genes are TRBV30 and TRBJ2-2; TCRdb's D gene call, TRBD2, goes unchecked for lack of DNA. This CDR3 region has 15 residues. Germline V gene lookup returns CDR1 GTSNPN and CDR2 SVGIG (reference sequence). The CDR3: CAWVLALRGTGELFF.